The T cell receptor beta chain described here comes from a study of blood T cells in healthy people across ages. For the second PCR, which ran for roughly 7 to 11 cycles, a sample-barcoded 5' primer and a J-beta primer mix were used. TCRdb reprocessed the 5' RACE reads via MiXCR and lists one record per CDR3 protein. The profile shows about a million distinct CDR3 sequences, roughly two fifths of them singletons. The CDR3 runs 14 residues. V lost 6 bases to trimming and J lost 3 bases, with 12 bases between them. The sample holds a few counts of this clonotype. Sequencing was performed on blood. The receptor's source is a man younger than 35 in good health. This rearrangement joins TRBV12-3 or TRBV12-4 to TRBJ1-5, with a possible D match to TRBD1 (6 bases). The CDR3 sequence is CASRTGQINQPQHF. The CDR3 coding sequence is TGTGCCAGCAGGACCGGACAGATCAATCAGCCCCAGCATTTT.